Listed below are T cell receptor beta chains from one sample, sequenced in a study of blood T cell repertoires in COVID-19. Sequencing was performed with immunoSEQ multiplex PCR; in TCRdb, only in-frame clones are kept and a portion is missing. The repertoire has about 43,000 clones, approximately 87% of them found once; the top ten carry 4.5% to 6%. The source material was peripheral blood. These receptors were collected from a human donor in a cohort sampled during active COVID-19. CDR3s include the opening cysteine and the closing phenylalanine or tryptophan. A D gene is named only where the DNA matches it firmly. The size of a clone is reported for some rows only, either as once, few or many, or as a class for expanded clones.

V	D	size	J	DNA	CDR3
TRBV6-2/TRBV6-3	-	-	TRBJ2-7	TGTGCCAGCAGTTATGAAGGGGCCGAGCAGTACTTC	CASSYEGAEQYF
TRBV15	-	-	TRBJ1-2	TGTGCCACCAGCAGAGAGACGCGGGGCTACACCTTC	CATSRETRGYTF
TRBV24-1	-	-	TRBJ2-1	TGTGCCACCAGTGATTCGGGAGCGGATTCCTACAATGAGCAGTTCTTC	CATSDSGADSYNEQFF
TRBV3-1/TRBV3-2	-	-	TRBJ1-2	TGTGCCAGCAGCCCTCCTTCCGGTAACTATGGCTACACCTTC	CASSPPSGNYGYTF
TRBV28	-	-	TRBJ2-4	TGTGCCAGCAGTTTTAGAGACAGGACTTACTTC	CASSFRDRTYF
TRBV3-1/TRBV3-2	-	-	TRBJ1-3	TGTGCCAGCAGCCAAGGAGGGGGGGCGCGGGGAAACACCATATATTTT	CASSQGGGARGNTIYF
TRBV9	-	-	TRBJ2-3	TGTGCCAGCAGCGGCGGGACGTCGGATACGCAGTATTTT	CASSGGTSDTQYF
TRBV6-2/TRBV6-3	-	-	TRBJ1-2	TGTGCCAGCAGTTACTCCTCCGGGACATACTATGGCTACACCTTC	CASSYSSGTYYGYTF
TRBV2	TRBD1	-	TRBJ1-3	TGTGCCAGCAGCGACAGGGGGGACAGAAGAAACACCATATATTTT	CASSDRGDRRNTIYF
TRBV2	TRBD1	-	TRBJ2-1	TGTGCCAGCAGTGAAACGGGACAGGGCTACAATGAGCAGTTCTTC	CASSETGQGYNEQFF
TRBV7-9	-	few	TRBJ1-1	TGTGCCAGCAGGCGTCTCGACACTGAAGCTTTCTTT	CASRRLDTEAFF
TRBV6-5	-	-	TRBJ2-3	TGTGCCAGCAGTTACCGGGAGTCAGATACGCAGTATTTT	CASSYRESDTQYF
TRBV13	TRBD2	-	TRBJ2-1	TGTGCCAGCAGCTTCGGGCTAGCGGTCCACAATGAGCAGTTCTTC	CASSFGLAVHNEQFF
TRBV28	-	-	TRBJ1-2	TGTGCCAGCAGTTCCGATACACATGGCTACACCTTC	CASSSDTHGYTF
TRBV4-2	TRBD1	-	TRBJ1-1	TGTGCCAGCAGCCAAATTACAGGGGGCACTGAAGCTTTCTTT	CASSQITGGTEAFF
TRBV20-1	-	-	TRBJ2-3	TGCAGTGCGCTGACTAGGGATACGCAGTATTTT	CSALTRDTQYF
TRBV6-6	-	-	TRBJ2-5	TGTGCCAGCAGAATGACTAGTCGGGAGACCCAGTACTTC	CASRMTSRETQYF
TRBV5-1	-	-	TRBJ2-1	TGCGCCAGCTCATCTCAGGCATCGGCCTACAATGAGCAGTTCTTC	CASSSQASAYNEQFF
TRBV2	TRBD2	-	TRBJ2-7	TGTGCCAGCAGTCAGTGGGCCAGCGGGAGCGGCGAGCAGTACTTC	CASSQWASGSGEQYF
TRBV20-1	TRBD1	-	TRBJ2-1	TGCAGTGCTAGTTCCGGGACAGATATTTTTAATGAGCAGTTCTTC	CSASSGTDIFNEQFF
TRBV19	TRBD1	-	TRBJ1-1	TGTGCCAGTAGTTTGACAGGGGGAGGCACTGAAGCTTTCTTT	CASSLTGGGTEAFF